Following are 18 T cell receptor beta chains from one sample sequenced in a study of cytomegalovirus exposure and HLA in healthy donors. Primers included in the PCR were 60 Vbeta and 13 Jbeta primers. Profiling relied on immunoSEQ multiplex PCR, and the TCRdb table lists in-frame clones only, not all of them. The table includes 270,000 or so clones, roughly 85% detected once. Sequenced: PBMCs. Receptor source: a man aged 35-49 years in good health and CMV-seropositive.

The genes are TRBV5-1 and TRBJ1-2, with 10 bases matching TRBD1. This CDR3 has 15 residues. Germline V gene lookup returns CDR1 SGHRS and CDR2 YFSETQ. Trimming took 4 bases from V and 2 from J; bases not matched to a gene: 5. The CDR3 spells CASSDRDRGNYGYTF. CDR3 DNA: TGCGCCAGCAGCGATAGGGACAGGGGCAACTATGGCTACACCTTC.

The chain combines TRBV7-2 with TRBJ2-7; D unresolved. Germline loops: CDR1 SGHTA, CDR2 FQGNSA. The length of the CDR3 is 13 residues. V lost 5 bases and J lost 3, with 11 bases in between. CDR3 sequence (DNA): TGTGCCAGCAGCCATGACTCGAACTACGAGCAGTACTTC. Its translation: CASSHDSNYEQYF.

This clone was recorded only once. The rearrangement uses TRBV2 and TRBJ2-3; TRBD1 matches 7 bases. V was clipped by 5 bases and J by 2 bases; unmatched bases: 4. This CDR3 region has 14 residues. Looked up from germline, CDR1 is SNHLY and CDR2 is FYNNEI. CDR3 DNA sequence: TGTGCCAGCAGTAAGACAGGGAACACAGATACGCAGTATTTT. This sequence encodes CASSKTGNTDTQYF. The variable domain in full, with the rest retrieved from reference TRBV2 and TRBJ2-3, is EPEVTQTPSHQVTQMGQEVILRCVPISNHLYFYWYRQILGQKVEFLVSFYNNEISEKSEIFDDQFSVERPDGSNFTLKIRSTKLEDSAMYFCASSKTGNTDTQYFGPGTRLTVL.

The rearrangement links TRBV7-8 to TRBJ1-1; 8 nucleotides align to TRBD1. CDR3 length: 15 amino acids. With V trimmed by 1 base and J by 4 bases, 5 bases remained unmatched. CDR1 is SGHVS, CDR2 FQNEAQ, per germline. CDR3 residues: CASSLGAGGFTEAFF. CDR3 coding DNA: TGTGCCAGCAGCTTAGGGGCAGGGGGCTTCACTGAAGCTTTCTTT.

V gene TRBV27 combines with J gene TRBJ1-1, with TRBD1 matching 9 bases. CDR1 MNHEY and CDR2 SMNVEV come from the germline V gene (reference sequence). This CDR3 contains 15 residues. V lost 5 bases and J lost 6; bases outside the gene matches: 10. The CDR3 spells CASSGPGQGESEAFF. CDR3 coding DNA: TGTGCCAGCAGTGGCCCGGGACAGGGAGAGTCTGAAGCTTTCTTT.

The chain is built from TRBV9 and TRBJ1-6; no definite D call. Germline V gives CDR1 SGDLS, CDR2 YYNGEE. The CDR3 extends over 16 amino acids. V was trimmed by 0 bases and J by 7 bases, leaving 14 bases between them. CDR3 protein: CASSVERRPSNSPLHF. As DNA, the CDR3 is TGTGCCAGCAGCGTAGAGAGGAGACCGTCGAATTCACCCCTCCACTTT.

In DNA, the CDR3 is TGTGCCAGCAGAATAAGACAGGGGGCGCGGTACGAGCAGTACTTC. Amino acids: CASRIRQGARYEQYF. The rearrangement uses TRBV6-5 and TRBJ2-7; 10 bases agree with TRBD1. The V and J ends lost 6 bases and 4 bases, in that order; junction bases with no gene match: 9. Germline loops: CDR1 MNHEY, CDR2 SVGAGI. The CDR3 covers 15 residues.

The table lists this clone with a few counts. The chain joins TRBV29-1 to TRBJ1-1; D ambiguous. V lost 2 bases to trimming and J lost 0 bases, with 7 bases between them. This CDR3 is built from 13 residues. CDR1 is SQVTM, CDR2 ANQGSEA, per germline. CDR3 in amino acids: CSVEQQLNTEAFF. DNA for the CDR3: TGCAGCGTTGAACAACAGTTGAACACTGAAGCTTTCTTT. Combining the CDR3 with reference TRBV29-1 and TRBJ1-1 gives the whole variable domain SAVISQKPSRDICQRGTSLTIQCQVDSQVTMMFWYRQQPGQSLTLIATANQGSEATYESGFVIDKFPISRPNLTFSTLTVSNMSPEDSSIYLCSVEQQLNTEAFFGQGTRLTVV.

The rearrangement links TRBV6-1 to TRBJ2-1; D uncertain. Germline assignment: CDR1 MNHNS and CDR2 SASEGT. This CDR3 is built from 12 residues. Trimming removed 3 bases at V and 7 bases at J, with 7 bases between. CDR3 sequence (DNA): TGTGCCAGCAGTGATGAGAGGAATGAGCAGTTCTTC. Translation: CASSDERNEQFF.

On this clone itself: At one of its ends the junction is not consistent with the germline gene, which may arise from a read error. The chain links TRBV7-9 to TRBJ1-1, with 7 bases matching TRBD1. Germline CDR1 SEHNR, CDR2 FQNEAQ (reference sequence). The CDR3 spans 12 residues. CDR3 nucleotide sequence: TGTTCCAGCAGTCAGGGGGGCACTGAAGCTTTCTTT. This codes for CSSSQGGTEAFF.

V gene TRBV27 combines with J gene TRBJ1-4; 8 bases map to TRBD1. This CDR3 contains 17 residues. Germline V gives CDR1 MNHEY, CDR2 SMNVEV (reference sequence). The trim removed 6 bases at V and 5 bases at J, leaving 14 bases unmatched. The chain's CDR3 is CASSDRFDRGPNEKLFF. The CDR3 region has the DNA TGTGCCAGCAGCGACCGATTTGACAGGGGTCCGAATGAAAAACTGTTTTTT.

The rearrangement uses TRBV27 and TRBJ2-1; TRBD2 matches 9 bases. V was pared by 2 bases and J by 3 bases, with 8 bases of the junction left unmatched. The CDR3 is 17 amino acids. Germline loops: CDR1 MNHEY, CDR2 SMNVEV (reference sequence). As DNA, the CDR3 is TGTGCCAGCAGTTTACGGGTAGCGGGAGTAATCTACAATGAGCAGTTCTTC. Translation: CASSLRVAGVIYNEQFF.

The V gene is TRBV28, the J gene TRBJ1-1; D remains ambiguous. Trimming took 1 base from V and 5 from J, leaving 11 bases between them. Germline V gene lookup returns CDR1 MDHEN and CDR2 SYDVKM. CDR3 length equals 14 residues. The CDR3 region has the DNA TGTGCCAGCAGTTTATCCGGGGAAGGGACTGAAGCTTTCTTT. Its protein is CASSLSGEGTEAFF.

CDR3 amino acids: CASSLRAGYGYTF. CDR3 sequence (DNA): TGTGCCAGCAGTTTACGGGCAGGGTATGGCTACACCTTC. J is TRBJ1-2 and V is TRBV27; the D gene is possibly TRBD1 (5 bases). CDR1 is MNHEY and CDR2 is SMNVEV in the germline V gene (reference sequence). There are 13 residues in the CDR3. The V end was cut by 2 bases, the J end by 5 bases, with 9 bases between.

The chain carries TRBV5-5 and TRBJ1-2; no reliable D call. Trimming removed 3 bases from V and 10 bases from J, with 22 bases in between. Germline CDR1 SGHKS, CDR2 YYEKEE (reference sequence). The CDR3 totals 15 residues. CDR3 sequence reads: CASSSYVEVWRDYTF. The CDR3 DNA reads TGTGCCAGCAGCTCCTATGTAGAGGTTTGGCGCGACTACACCTTC.

The J gene is TRBJ2-3, the V gene TRBV5-1; 8 nucleotides line up with TRBD2. The CDR3 loop spans 17 amino acids. CDR1 and CDR2 (germline): SGHRS, YFSETQ. V shed 2 bases and J 3 bases; nucleotides not matched to a gene: 11. CDR3 amino acids: CASSFGFGGRITDTQYF. For the CDR3, the DNA is TGCGCCAGCAGCTTCGGATTTGGCGGGAGGATTACAGATACGCAGTATTTT.

The chain combines TRBV4-2 with TRBJ2-1, with D possibly TRBD2 on 7 matching bases. Per the germline V gene, CDR1 is LGHNA and CDR2 is YNFKEQ. The V gene lost 1 base and the J gene lost 0 bases, with 10 bases spanning the gap. The length of the CDR3 is 16 residues. The CDR3 DNA reads TGTGCCAGCAGCCAAGGAGGGGGGGCCTCCTACAATGAGCAGTTCTTC. Amino acids: CASSQGGGASYNEQFF.

This clone was found a few times. The chain is built from TRBV7-8 and TRBJ2-7; 10 bases are a match to TRBD2. The CDR3 has 15 amino acids. Germline V gene data show CDR1 as SGHVS and CDR2 as FQNEAQ. Losses at the gene ends were 0 bases for V and 8 bases for J; bases not matched to a gene: 7. The CDR3 sequence: CASSLAAGGLDKQYF. In DNA form, the CDR3 reads TGTGCCAGCAGCTTAGCAGCGGGAGGGTTAGATAAGCAGTACTTC.